The rows below give T cell receptor beta chains drawn from one sample of a study of T cell responses to AZD1222 COVID-19 vaccine. Assay: immunoSEQ multiplex PCR; the TCRdb copy retains only in-frame clones and omits some. The sample lists around 120,000 clones, 92% occurring once. The sample consisted of peripheral blood, taken on day 0 of AZD1222 vaccination. Receptors were obtained from an adult in good health. CDR3s include the opening cysteine and the closing phenylalanine or tryptophan. Fields, in order: CDR3 DNA, CDR3 protein, J gene, D gene, V gene. D genes are given only for firm matches.

cdr3_nt: TGTGCCAGCAGCTTGGGACAGGGGGGATCGAACACTGAAGCTTTCTTT; cdr3_aa: CASSLGQGGSNTEAFF; j_call: TRBJ1-1; d_call: TRBD1; v_call: TRBV7-2
cdr3_nt: TGTGCCAGCAGCATGTACAGGGGGGTCGAAGCTTTCTTT; cdr3_aa: CASSMYRGVEAFF; j_call: TRBJ1-1; d_call: TRBD1; v_call: TRBV7-9
cdr3_nt: TGTGCCAGCAGAGGCCGGGTAAATGAAGCTTTCTTT; cdr3_aa: CASRGRVNEAFF; j_call: TRBJ1-1; d_call: .; v_call: TRBV2
cdr3_nt: TGCAGCGTCCAAACGACAGAGTTTCAGCCCCAGCATTTT; cdr3_aa: CSVQTTEFQPQHF; j_call: TRBJ1-5; d_call: .; v_call: TRBV29-1
cdr3_nt: TGTGTCAGAACCTCGAGGGGTCTAAACTCAGACGAGCAGTACTTC; cdr3_aa: CVRTSRGLNSDEQYF; j_call: TRBJ2-7; d_call: .; v_call: TRBV7-5
cdr3_nt: TGTGCCAGCTCAGTCACTCGGACTTTTTTAACCTCCTACAATGAGCAGTTCTTC; cdr3_aa: CASSVTRTFLTSYNEQFF; j_call: TRBJ2-1; d_call: .; v_call: TRBV18
cdr3_nt: TGCAGCGGTGGGACTAGCGGGGGTTACCAAGAGACCCAGTACTTC; cdr3_aa: CSGGTSGGYQETQYF; j_call: TRBJ2-5; d_call: TRBD2; v_call: TRBV29-1
cdr3_nt: TGTGCCAGCAGCCCTCGCGGGGGGTCGTACAATGAGCAGTTCTTC; cdr3_aa: CASSPRGGSYNEQFF; j_call: TRBJ2-1; d_call: TRBD2; v_call: TRBV11-3
cdr3_nt: TGTGCCAGCAGTTACCCGGGACAGGGTTATGGCTACACCTTC; cdr3_aa: CASSYPGQGYGYTF; j_call: TRBJ1-2; d_call: TRBD1; v_call: TRBV6-5
cdr3_nt: TGTGCCAGCAGCCACCCGTCGGTTGTGGAGACCCAGTACTTC; cdr3_aa: CASSHPSVVETQYF; j_call: TRBJ2-5; d_call: .; v_call: TRBV14
cdr3_nt: TGTGCCACCAGTGCCCCCCCAGCGGGGGGGGCGAATCAGCCCCAGCATTTT; cdr3_aa: CATSAPPAGGANQPQHF; j_call: TRBJ1-5; d_call: .; v_call: TRBV24-1
cdr3_nt: TGTGCCAGCAGCCGGGACAGGGGAGGGCAGGGGACTGAAGCTTTCTTT; cdr3_aa: CASSRDRGGQGTEAFF; j_call: TRBJ1-1; d_call: TRBD1; v_call: TRBV7-3
cdr3_nt: TGTGCCAGCAGCTCGTTATCTAGCCGGCGGGAGCTGTTTTTT; cdr3_aa: CASSSLSSRRELFF; j_call: TRBJ2-2; d_call: .; v_call: TRBV28
cdr3_nt: TGTGCCAGCAGTATAAGCCAGGTGCCTAATTCACCCCTCCACTTT; cdr3_aa: CASSISQVPNSPLHF; j_call: TRBJ1-6; d_call: .; v_call: TRBV27